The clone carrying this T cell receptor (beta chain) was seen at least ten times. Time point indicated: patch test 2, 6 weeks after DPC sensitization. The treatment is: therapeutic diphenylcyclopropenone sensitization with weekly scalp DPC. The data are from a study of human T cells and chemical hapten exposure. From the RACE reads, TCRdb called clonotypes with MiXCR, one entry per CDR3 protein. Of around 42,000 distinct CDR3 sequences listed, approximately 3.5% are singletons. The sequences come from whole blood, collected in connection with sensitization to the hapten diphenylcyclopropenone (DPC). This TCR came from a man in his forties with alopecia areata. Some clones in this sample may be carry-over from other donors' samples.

The CDR3 loop is CASSLVANEQFF. CDR3 sequence (DNA): TGTGCCAGCAGCTTAGTCGCCAATGAGCAGTTCTTC. The chain combines TRBV11-2 with TRBJ2-1; D call uncertain. V lost 1 base, J lost 6 bases, and 4 bases lay in between. Per germline, CDR1 SGHAT and CDR2 FQNNGV. The CDR3 sequence is 12 residues long.